This T cell receptor beta chain came from a study of shared clonotypes between healthy human individuals. Background on the study: Donor ages ranged 18 to 49 years: a couple of women, a few men. General study points: The sampled material consisted only of blood, and tissue repertoires are likely to differ. In several donors, around 5% of naive CD4 clonotypes appeared in common.

Remarks on this clone: What it binds is unknown.

Donors included only healthy HIV-negative adults lacking recent acute infections or vaccinations. The protocol was immunoSEQ multiplex PCR, while the TCRdb copy is restricted to in-frame clones and leaves out a portion. This repertoire shows about 1.1 million clones, 75% to 85% found once; its top ten account for approximately 0.52%. J lost 3 bases, V lost 7 bases, and 7 bases had no gene match. This CDR3 has 14 amino acids. From germline, CDR1 is SNHLY and CDR2 FYNNEI. The receptor comes from a man younger than 35 in good health. Some clones in this sample may be carry-over from other donors' samples. The sequenced sample consisted of memory CD4+ T cells from PBMCs. Indicated subset: CD45RA-negative fraction. The chain carries TRBV2 and TRBJ2-7, with TRBD1 matching 9 bases. CDR3 protein: CASIRRTGDYEQYF. In DNA, the CDR3 is TGTGCCAGCATTCGCAGGACAGGGGACTACGAGCAGTACTTC.